This record looks at one T cell receptor beta chain sequence and its context. Its antigen remains unidentified. These data belong to a study of CD8 T cells in ankylosing spondylitis. Study-wide results and limits: Relatively rare in peripheral blood, disease-linked clones were also CD8+. Disease-linked clones reportedly concentrated significantly in matched ankylosing spondylitis synovial fluid. Among TCR beta sequences, a motif of fewer than 10 highly homologous variants appeared characteristic of ankylosing spondylitis blood. Earlier literature documents some of the motif variants in reactive arthritis synovial fluid and blood.

The germline V gene encodes CDR1 SGHRS and CDR2 YFSETQ. This CDR3 contains 14 residues. The ends lost 2 bases at V and 10 bases at J; junction bases unmatched: 7. The authors made TCR beta libraries by quantitative 5'-RACE with molecular barcodes. Each CDR3 protein is one row after TCRdb ran MiXCR on the 5' RACE reads. The sample records hundreds of thousands of distinct CDR3 sequences, about an eighth being singletons. Sequenced material: blood, either unsorted or a sorted T cell fraction (not recorded which). This TCR came from a male donor with ankylosing spondylitis. The rearrangement joins TRBV5-1 to TRBJ2-1; 9 bases align to TRBD2. CDR3 DNA sequence: TGCGCCAGCAGCTTTAGCGGGAGAAAGGACGAGCAGTTCTTC. Protein product: CASSFSGRKDEQFF.